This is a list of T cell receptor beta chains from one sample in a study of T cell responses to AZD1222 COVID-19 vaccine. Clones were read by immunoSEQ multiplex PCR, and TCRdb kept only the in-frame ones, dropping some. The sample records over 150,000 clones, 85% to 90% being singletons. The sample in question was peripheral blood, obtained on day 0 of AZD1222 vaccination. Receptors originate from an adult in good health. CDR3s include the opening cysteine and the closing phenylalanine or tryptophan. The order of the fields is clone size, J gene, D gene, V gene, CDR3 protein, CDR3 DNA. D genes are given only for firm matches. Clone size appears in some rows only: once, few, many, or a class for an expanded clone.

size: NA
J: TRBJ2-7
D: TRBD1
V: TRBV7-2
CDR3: CASSLEGQGARKLYF
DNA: TGTGCCAGCAGCTTAGAAGGCCAGGGGGCGCGTAAACTGTACTTC

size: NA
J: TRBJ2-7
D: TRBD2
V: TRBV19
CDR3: CASSRPGGGTYEQYF
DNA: TGTGCCAGTAGCAGGCCGGGCGGGGGGACCTACGAGCAGTACTTC

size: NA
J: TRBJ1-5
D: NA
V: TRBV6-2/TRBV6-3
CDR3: CASSLRGGNQPQHF
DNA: TGTGCCAGCAGTCTTCGGGGGGGCAATCAGCCCCAGCATTTT

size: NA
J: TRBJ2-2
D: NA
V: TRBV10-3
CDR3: CAGRGGENTGELFF
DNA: TGTGCCGGCCGTGGTGGGGAGAACACCGGGGAGCTGTTTTTT

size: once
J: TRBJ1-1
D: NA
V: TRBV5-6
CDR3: CASSLVRNTEAFF
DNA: TGTGCCAGCAGCTTGGTCCGGAACACTGAAGCTTTCTTT

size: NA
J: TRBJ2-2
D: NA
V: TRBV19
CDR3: CASSSVLNTGELFF
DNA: TGTGCCAGTAGTTCAGTCTTAAACACCGGGGAGCTGTTTTTT

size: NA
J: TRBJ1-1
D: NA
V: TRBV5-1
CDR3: CASSSGTMNTEAFF
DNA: TGCGCCAGCAGCTCCGGGACCATGAACACTGAAGCTTTCTTT

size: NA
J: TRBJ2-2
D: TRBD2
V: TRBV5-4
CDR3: CASSFASGANTGELFF
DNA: TGTGCCAGCAGCTTCGCTAGCGGGGCGAACACCGGGGAGCTGTTTTTT

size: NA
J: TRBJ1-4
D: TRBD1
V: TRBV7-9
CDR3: CASSSRTGVEEKLFF
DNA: TGTGCCAGCAGCTCAAGGACAGGGGTTGAGGAAAAACTGTTTTTT

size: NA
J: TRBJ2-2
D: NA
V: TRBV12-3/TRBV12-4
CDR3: CASSLGVAGELFF
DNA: TGTGCCAGCAGTTTAGGAGTTGCCGGGGAGCTGTTTTTT

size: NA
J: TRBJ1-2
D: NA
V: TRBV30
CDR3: CAWILPISGLDGYTF
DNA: TGTGCCTGGATTTTGCCTATTTCGGGTCTCGATGGCTACACCTTC

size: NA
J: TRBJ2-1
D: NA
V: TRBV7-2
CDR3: CASSLDKGANEQFF
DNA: TGTGCCAGCAGCTTAGACAAGGGAGCCAATGAGCAGTTCTTC

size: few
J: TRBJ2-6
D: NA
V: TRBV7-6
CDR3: CASTPSEGTGANVLTF
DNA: TGTGCCAGCACCCCCTCGGAGGGAACTGGGGCCAACGTCCTGACTTTC

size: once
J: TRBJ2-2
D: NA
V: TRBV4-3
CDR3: CASSQDYLSGSGELFF
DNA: TGCGCCAGCAGCCAAGATTATTTGTCGGGATCCGGGGAGCTGTTTTTT

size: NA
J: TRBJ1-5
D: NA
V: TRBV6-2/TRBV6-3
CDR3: CASSALSGPFSNQPQHF
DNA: TGTGCCAGCAGTGCCCTGTCAGGGCCATTTAGCAATCAGCCCCAGCATTTT

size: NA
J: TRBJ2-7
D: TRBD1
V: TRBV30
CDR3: CAWKRTGEPYEQYF
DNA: TGTGCCTGGAAGCGGACAGGGGAACCCTACGAGCAGTACTTC

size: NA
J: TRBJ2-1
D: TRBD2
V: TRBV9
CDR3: CASSRLAGAGYNEQFF
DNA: TGTGCCAGCAGCCGACTAGCGGGGGCGGGGTACAATGAGCAGTTCTTC

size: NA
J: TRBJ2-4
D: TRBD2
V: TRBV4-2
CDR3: CASSQDLFAGLAGSVNIQYF
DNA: TGTGCCAGCAGCCAAGATCTCTTTGCGGGACTAGCGGGCTCTGTAAACATTCAGTACTTC

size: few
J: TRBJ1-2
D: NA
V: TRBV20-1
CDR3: CSASRRGRESYEYGYTF
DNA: TGCAGTGCTAGTAGGAGAGGGCGCGAATCCTATGAATATGGCTACACCTTC

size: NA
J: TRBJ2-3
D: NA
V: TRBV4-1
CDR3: CASSQGFGTTTDTQYF
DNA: TGCGCCAGCAGCCAAGGGTTTGGGACCACAACAGATACGCAGTATTTT

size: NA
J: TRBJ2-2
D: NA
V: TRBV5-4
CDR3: CASTLGLLNTGELFF
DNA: TGTGCCAGCACCTTGGGTCTTTTGAACACCGGGGAGCTGTTTTTT

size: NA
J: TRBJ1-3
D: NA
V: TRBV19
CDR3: CASGPRGGNTIYF
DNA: TGTGCCAGTGGGCCGCGGGGAGGAAACACCATATATTTT

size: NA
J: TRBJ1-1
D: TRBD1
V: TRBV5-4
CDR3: CASSPGTAIMNTEAFF
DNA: TGTGCCAGCAGCCCCGGGACAGCGATAATGAACACTGAAGCTTTCTTT

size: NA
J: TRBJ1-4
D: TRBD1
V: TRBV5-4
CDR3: CASSWDRGYEKLFF
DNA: TGTGCCAGCAGCTGGGACAGGGGGTATGAAAAACTGTTTTTT

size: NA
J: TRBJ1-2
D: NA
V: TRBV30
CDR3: CAWSPGGIYGYTF
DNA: TGTGCCTGGAGTCCCGGGGGAATCTATGGCTACACCTTC

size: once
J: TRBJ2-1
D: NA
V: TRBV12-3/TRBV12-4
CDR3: CASSQQVFHEQFF
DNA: TGTGCCAGCAGCCAACAGGTTTTCCATGAGCAGTTCTTC

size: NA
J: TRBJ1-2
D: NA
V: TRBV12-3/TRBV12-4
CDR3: CASSSGREGGYTF
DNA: TGTGCCAGCAGTTCAGGGCGGGAGGGCGGCTACACCTTC

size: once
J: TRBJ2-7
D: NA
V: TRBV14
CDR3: CASSGTGTDYEQYF
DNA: TGTGCCAGCAGCGGAACCGGGACGGACTACGAGCAGTACTTC

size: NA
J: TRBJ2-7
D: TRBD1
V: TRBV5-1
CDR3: CASSTWTGSPYEQYF
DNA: TGCGCCAGCAGCACCTGGACAGGGTCTCCCTACGAGCAGTACTTC

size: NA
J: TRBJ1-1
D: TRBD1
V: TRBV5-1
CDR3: CASSLDGDRAGSEAFF
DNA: TGCGCCAGCAGCTTGGATGGAGACAGGGCAGGTTCTGAAGCTTTCTTT

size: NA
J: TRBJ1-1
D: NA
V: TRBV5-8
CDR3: CASSLTSLATEAFF
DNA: TGTGCCAGCAGCTTGACTAGTTTGGCCACTGAAGCTTTCTTT

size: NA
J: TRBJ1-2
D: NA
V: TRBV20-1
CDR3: CSARYPDGYTF
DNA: TGCAGTGCTAGGTATCCTGATGGCTACACCTTC

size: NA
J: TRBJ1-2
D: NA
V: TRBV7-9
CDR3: CASSHAGVPYGYTF
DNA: TGTGCCAGCAGCCACGCAGGGGTTCCCTATGGCTACACCTTC

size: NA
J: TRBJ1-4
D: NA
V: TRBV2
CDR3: CAVPRGTPRATNEKLFF
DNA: TGTGCCGTCCCCCGAGGGACGCCACGTGCAACTAATGAAAAACTGTTTTTT

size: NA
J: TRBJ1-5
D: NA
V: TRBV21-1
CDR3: CASSKVEDGASQPQHF
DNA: TGTGCCAGCAGCAAAGTGGAGGACGGGGCCTCCCAGCCCCAGCATTTT

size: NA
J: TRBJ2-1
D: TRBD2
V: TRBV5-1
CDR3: CASSLAAVAGVDEQFF
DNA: TGCGCCAGCAGCCTGGCCGCGGTAGCGGGGGTCGATGAGCAGTTCTTC

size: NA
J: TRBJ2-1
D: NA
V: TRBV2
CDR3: CASSGSTEKNEQFF
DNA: TGTGCCAGCAGTGGCAGCACAGAGAAGAATGAGCAGTTCTTC

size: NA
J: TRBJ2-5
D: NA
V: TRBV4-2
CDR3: CASSQDGRGPRETQYF
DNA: TGTGCCAGCAGCCAAGATGGGCGGGGGCCTCGTGAGACCCAGTACTTC

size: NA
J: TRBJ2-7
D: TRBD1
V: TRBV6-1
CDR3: CASSEGDRLTYEQYF
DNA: TGTGCCAGCAGTGAAGGGGACAGGTTGACCTACGAGCAGTACTTC

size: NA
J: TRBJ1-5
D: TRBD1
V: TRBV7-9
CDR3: CASSLRGGEDQPQHF
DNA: TGTGCCAGCAGCTTACGAGGGGGCGAGGATCAGCCCCAGCATTTT

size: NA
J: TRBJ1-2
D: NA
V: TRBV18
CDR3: CASSPPGTGNGYTF
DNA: TGTGCCAGCTCACCCCCGGGAACGGGTAATGGCTACACCTTC

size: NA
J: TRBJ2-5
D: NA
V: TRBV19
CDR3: CASSRGRGSQETQYF
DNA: TGTGCCAGTAGTAGAGGACGGGGGAGCCAAGAGACCCAGTACTTC

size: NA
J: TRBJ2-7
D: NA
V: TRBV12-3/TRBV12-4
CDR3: CASSLGSSYEQYF
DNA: TGTGCCAGCAGTTTAGGCAGCTCTTACGAGCAGTACTTC

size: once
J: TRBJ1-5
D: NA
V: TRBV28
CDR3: CASRPRGSNQPQHF
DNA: TGTGCCAGCCGACCACGAGGGAGCAATCAGCCCCAGCATTTT

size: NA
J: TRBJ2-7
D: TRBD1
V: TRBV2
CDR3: CASSYNRDRASYEQYF
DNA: TGTGCCAGCAGTTACAACCGGGACAGGGCTAGCTACGAGCAGTACTTC